This T cell receptor beta chain appears in the sequencing data of a study of blood T cells in healthy people across ages. About the study: About one barcoded TCR beta cDNA was captured per two T cells.

This clonotype was counted a single time. A J-beta primer mix and a sample-barcoded 5' primer were used in a second PCR of about 7 to 12 cycles. A template-switch adaptor containing 12 random nucleotides labeled each cDNA molecule. Using its own MiXCR run on the 5' RACE reads, TCRdb lists one record per CDR3 protein. The table includes some 760,000 distinct CDR3 sequences, roughly 25% detected once. The data also belong to a second study, concerning T cells of mothers and their children. According to that study: An overlap that was slightly higher, though non-significant, was seen in related mother-child pairs versus unrelated pairs.

Sequenced input: blood. This TCR was recovered from a boy between 10 and 17 years old in good health.

The CDR3 bases are TGTGCCAGCAGTTTTCCAGGGGACTCCTACGAGCAGTACTTC. It is translated as CASSFPGDSYEQYF. The rearrangement joins TRBV28 to TRBJ2-7; D is possibly TRBD1 (6 bases). Looked up from germline, CDR1 is MDHEN and CDR2 is SYDVKM. The germline V and J ends were trimmed by 3 bases and 0 bases, with 9 bases remaining between them. This CDR3 has 14 amino acids.